What follows is one TCR beta chain and its context. What it recognizes is unknown. The record originates from a study of T cells in Graves' hyperthyroidism and ophthalmopathy. Study-wide findings and caveats: Model predictions of ophthalmopathy came a median 6.5 months before onset.

It was RNA transcripts that yielded the amplified TCR beta CDR3 regions. An initial round of RT-PCR targeting the TCR CDR3 relied on the HTBI primer set. Each CDR3 protein gets one entry after TCRdb re-called the multiplex PCR reads with MiXCR. Among about 610,000 distinct CDR3 sequences listed, approximately 15% were seen once. The study excluded patients with uncontrolled infection, other autoimmune disease, pregnancy or lactation. This clonotype was sampled from a woman in her 40s with Graves' ophthalmopathy. Material for sequencing was blood.

CDR3 residues: CASSSRGSGELFF. CDR3 coding DNA: TGTGCCAGCAGCTCACGGGGTTCCGGGGAGCTGTTTTTT. The chain couples TRBV7-3 to TRBJ2-2; perhaps TRBD2 as D (5 bases). Germline V CDR1 and CDR2: SGHTA, FQGTGA. The V end lost 4 bases, the J end lost 6 bases, and 9 bases lay between the germline ends. The CDR3 spans 13 residues.